Below, 20 T cell receptor beta chains from the same sample are listed, as sequenced in a study of identical twins. Each CDR3 protein is one row after TCRdb ran MiXCR on the 5' RACE reads. The top ten clones hold approximately 3% of a sample with about 570,000 distinct CDR3 sequences, just under 10% of them seen once. The data were also submitted as part of a second study, on yellow fever vaccine responses in identical twins.

Material for sequencing was PBMCs. These receptors all come from a woman in her late teens or twenties in good health.

V and J are TRBV11-1 and TRBJ2-2, with 7 bases aligning to TRBD1. The CDR3 contains 18 residues. V shed 7 bases, J shed 2 bases, and the junction held 16 bases outside the gene matches. The germline CDR1 and CDR2 sequences are SGHAT and FQDESV (reference sequence). Here the CDR3 reads CASKTYNWDSVNTGELFF. CDR3 bases: TGTGCCAGCAAGACTTATAATTGGGACAGCGTAAACACCGGGGAGCTGTTTTTT.

The genes are TRBV19 and TRBJ1-6; D is unresolved. The germline V gene encodes CDR1 LNHDA and CDR2 SQIVND (reference sequence). Trimming pared 4 bases from V and 8 bases from J, leaving 6 bases between. CDR3 length: 12 residues. The CDR3 is CASSRRDSPLHF. CDR3 coding DNA: TGTGCCAGTAGTAGGAGGGATTCACCCCTCCACTTT.

This clonotype was detected a few times. This chain joins TRBV27 and TRBJ2-1, with TRBD2 matching 8 bases. This CDR3 region has 15 residues. Germline lookup yields CDR1 MNHEY and CDR2 SMNVEV (reference sequence). The ends lost 8 bases at V and 11 bases at J; junction bases unmatched: 17. The CDR3: CASSLRGVRGPKQFF. Written as DNA, the CDR3 is TGTGCCAGCTCCTTGCGGGGGGTTAGGGGACCCAAGCAGTTCTTC.

The sample holds a few counts of this clonotype. The chain recombines TRBV20-1 with TRBJ2-3; tentative D call: TRBD1 (6 bases). Trimming removed 7 bases at V and 2 bases at J, with 10 bases between. CDR3 size: 12 residues. Germline values: CDR1 DFQATT, CDR2 SNEGSKA (reference sequence). The CDR3 reads CSVRTDTDTQYF. The CDR3 DNA is TGCAGTGTTAGGACAGACACAGATACGCAGTATTTT.

In this sample, this clonotype turned up a few times. V is TRBV29-1 and J is TRBJ2-7; D possibly corresponds to TRBD2 (5 bases). The germline V gene encodes CDR1 SQVTM and CDR2 ANQGSEA. Trimming left V 1 base short and J 8 bases short, with 12 bases between. This CDR3 is 12 amino acids long. In DNA, the CDR3 is TGCAGCGTTGAAGGGGGAGAGGGAAAGCAGTACTTC. Translated, it gives CSVEGGEGKQYF.

The chain employs TRBV12-3 or TRBV12-4 and TRBJ2-3; D remains ambiguous. This CDR3 contains 12 residues. Trimming took off 6 bases at V and 9 bases at J, with 13 bases between the two ends. CDR3 sequence: CASSPRSATQYF. DNA for the CDR3: TGTGCCAGCAGCCCGCGAAGCGCCACGCAGTATTTT.

The chain uses TRBV29-1 and TRBJ2-2, with 7 bases identical to TRBD1. This CDR3 comprises 13 residues. CDR1 is SQVTM, CDR2 ANQGSEA, per germline. Germline trimming cut 7 bases from V and 2 bases from J; bases unmatched to any gene: 4. CDR3 sequence: CSGGQTNTGELFF. The CDR3, as DNA: TGCAGCGGGGGACAGACTAACACCGGGGAGCTGTTTTTT.

This clonotype has a count of ten or more. This chain joins TRBV7-9 and TRBJ2-1, with TRBD2 identical over 13 bases. The CDR3 is 17 amino acids. Germline loops: CDR1 SEHNR, CDR2 FQNEAQ (reference sequence). Germline trimming cut 1 base from V and 3 bases from J; bases unmatched to any gene: 3. Written as DNA, the CDR3 is TGTGCCAGCAGCTTAGGCGGACTAGCGGGGGTCTACAATGAGCAGTTCTTC. It yields the protein CASSLGGLAGVYNEQFF.

This clonotype showed up many times. The chain joins TRBV4-3 to TRBJ2-3, with D unresolved. V shed 3 bases and J shed 3 bases, with 13 bases lying between them. This CDR3 has 15 residues. The germline V gene encodes CDR1 LGHNA and CDR2 YSLEER. The CDR3 DNA sequence: TGCGCCAGCAGCCAGGGTGCGAGTGGTACAGATACGCAGTATTTT. Translated: CASSQGASGTDTQYF.

Ten or more counts support this clonotype. The J gene is TRBJ2-6, the V gene TRBV28, with unresolved D. The CDR3 extends over 12 amino acids. Germline lookup yields CDR1 MDHEN and CDR2 SYDVKM. Deletions cut 6 bases from V and 2 bases from J, with 2 bases between. For the CDR3, the DNA is TGTGCCAGCAGCGCTGGGGCCAACGTCCTGACTTTC. Translation: CASSAGANVLTF.

This clonotype was found a few times. J is TRBJ1-4 and V is TRBV5-6; 9 nucleotides agree with TRBD1. CDR3 length equals 18 residues. The germline V gene encodes CDR1 SGHDT and CDR2 YYEEEE. The junction had 13 bases not matched to a gene; V was cut back by 3 bases and J by 4 bases. CDR3 bases: TGTGCCAGCAGCTGGGGACAGGGCCGGAGTGTGGGTAATGAAAAACTGTTTTTT. This gives the protein CASSWGQGRSVGNEKLFF.

This clonotype was counted a few times. The genes are TRBV19 and TRBJ2-7; 8 bases are a match to TRBD1. Germline values: CDR1 LNHDA, CDR2 SQIVND (reference sequence). The CDR3 is 13 residues long. After removal of 10 bases from V and 5 bases from J, the junction contained 10 bases not matched to a gene. CDR3 in amino acids: CAISTGELDEQYF. CDR3 bases: TGTGCCATCTCGACAGGGGAGTTGGACGAGCAGTACTTC.

This clonotype was counted between two and nine times. The chain employs TRBV7-2 and TRBJ2-3; 7 positions agree with TRBD2. The CDR3 has 16 residues. Germline loops: CDR1 SGHTA, CDR2 FQGNSA. V lost 1 base, J lost 1 base, and 5 bases stayed unmatched. In nucleotides, the CDR3 is TGTGCCAGCAGCTTAGGGGGGAGGGCCGGCACAGATACGCAGTATTTT. As protein: CASSLGGRAGTDTQYF.

The chain employs TRBV11-2 and TRBJ2-1; D possibly corresponds to TRBD2 (5 bases). CDR1 is SGHAT, CDR2 FQNNGV, per germline. This CDR3 contains 15 residues. Trimming stripped 5 bases from V and 6 bases from J, with 17 bases between. The CDR3 sequence: CASSIGLGPANEQFF. DNA for the CDR3: TGTGCCAGCAGCATCGGACTCGGTCCCGCCAATGAGCAGTTCTTC.

The J gene is TRBJ2-3, the V gene TRBV20-1; D unclear. V was pared by 2 bases and J by 2 bases, with 14 bases between. Per germline, CDR1 DFQATT and CDR2 SNEGSKA (reference sequence). The CDR3 is 15 residues long. DNA for the CDR3: TGCAGTGCTAGAAGAGAGGAGTGGATCACAGATACGCAGTATTTT. It yields the protein CSARREEWITDTQYF.

The J gene is TRBJ2-5, the V gene TRBV9; TRBD2 agrees at 11 bases. Germline values: CDR1 SGDLS, CDR2 YYNGEE. V trimming: 4 bases; J trimming: 2 bases; junction bases outside the gene matches: 16. The length of the CDR3 is 19 residues. In DNA form, the CDR3 reads TGTGCCAGCAGCCCACACCAGTTAGCGGGAGGGCCTGGACAAGAGACCCAGTACTTC. Its translation is CASSPHQLAGGPGQETQYF.

About this clonotype itself: The germline gene is not matched at one end of the junction; a read error may be the cause. The CDR3 DNA is TGTGCCAGCCTAAACCTAGCGGAGCCCTTTAGCACATATACGCAGTATTTT. Its translation: CASLNLAEPFSTYTQYF. The chain carries TRBV27 and TRBJ2-3; 7 nucleotides line up with TRBD2. The CDR3 contains 17 residues. CDR1 and CDR2 from the germline V gene are MNHEY and SMNVEV (reference sequence).

This clonotype was seen only a few times. The chain uses TRBV11-2 and TRBJ2-7; tentatively, D is TRBD2 (6 bases). The ends were cut back, 4 bases at V and 3 bases at J, with 19 bases in the middle. The CDR3 is made up of 16 amino acids. Germline V gene data show CDR1 as SGHAT and CDR2 as FQNNGV. CDR3 loop: CASSSGETDHYYEQYF. The CDR3 DNA reads as TGTGCCAGCAGCTCGGGGGAGACAGATCACTACTACGAGCAGTACTTC.

V is TRBV5-4 and J is TRBJ2-7; weak D call: TRBD1 (6 bases). CDR3 size: 13 residues. Germline assignment: CDR1 SGHNT and CDR2 YYREEE (reference sequence). V dropped 2 bases and J dropped 6 bases, with 12 bases sitting between them. The CDR3: CASSLQGRGEQYF. The CDR3 DNA is TGTGCCAGCAGCTTACAGGGAAGGGGCGAGCAGTACTTC.

This clonotype was recorded at least ten times. The chain combines TRBV7-6 with TRBJ2-1; 7 nucleotides match TRBD1. The CDR3 has 16 amino acids. Germline lookup yields CDR1 SGHVS and CDR2 FNYEAQ. Trimming removed 5 bases from V and 7 bases from J; junction bases left unmatched: 14. The CDR3 loop reads CASSNALGQARNEQFF. The CDR3 DNA reads as TGTGCCAGCAGCAACGCCCTTGGACAGGCTCGGAATGAGCAGTTCTTC.